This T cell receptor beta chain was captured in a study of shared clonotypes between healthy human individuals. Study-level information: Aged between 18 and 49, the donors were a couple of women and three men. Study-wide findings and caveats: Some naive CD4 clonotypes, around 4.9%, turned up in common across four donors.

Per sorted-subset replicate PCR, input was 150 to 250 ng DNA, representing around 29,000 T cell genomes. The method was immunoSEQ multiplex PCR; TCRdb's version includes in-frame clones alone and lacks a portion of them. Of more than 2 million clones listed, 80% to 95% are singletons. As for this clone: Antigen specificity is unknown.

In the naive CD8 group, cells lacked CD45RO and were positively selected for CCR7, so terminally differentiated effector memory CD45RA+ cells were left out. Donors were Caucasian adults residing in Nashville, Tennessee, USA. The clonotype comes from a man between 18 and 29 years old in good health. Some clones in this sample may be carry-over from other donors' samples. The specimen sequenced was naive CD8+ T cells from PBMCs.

The CDR3 loop is CASTPGGAYEQYF. In DNA form, the CDR3 reads TGTGCCAGCACCCCAGGGGGCGCCTACGAGCAGTACTTC. The V gene is TRBV5-6, the J gene TRBJ2-7; TRBD1 agrees at 8 bases. V gave up 6 bases and J gave up 2 bases; unmatched junction bases: 4. The CDR3 spans 13 residues. Germline lookup yields CDR1 SGHDT and CDR2 YYEEEE.